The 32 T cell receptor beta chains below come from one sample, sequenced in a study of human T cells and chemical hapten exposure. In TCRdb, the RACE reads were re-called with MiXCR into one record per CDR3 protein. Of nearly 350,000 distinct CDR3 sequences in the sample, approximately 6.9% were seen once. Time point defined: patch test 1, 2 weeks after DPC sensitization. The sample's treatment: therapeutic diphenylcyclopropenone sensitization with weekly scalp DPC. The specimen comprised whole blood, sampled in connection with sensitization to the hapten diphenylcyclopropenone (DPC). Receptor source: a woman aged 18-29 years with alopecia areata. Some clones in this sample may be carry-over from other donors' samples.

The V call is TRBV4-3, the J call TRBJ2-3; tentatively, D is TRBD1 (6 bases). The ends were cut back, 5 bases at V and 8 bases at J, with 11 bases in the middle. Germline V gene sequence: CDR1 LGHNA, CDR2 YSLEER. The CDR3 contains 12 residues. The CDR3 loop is CASSYTQGTQYF. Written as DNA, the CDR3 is TGCGCCAGCAGCTACACACAGGGTACGCAGTATTTT.

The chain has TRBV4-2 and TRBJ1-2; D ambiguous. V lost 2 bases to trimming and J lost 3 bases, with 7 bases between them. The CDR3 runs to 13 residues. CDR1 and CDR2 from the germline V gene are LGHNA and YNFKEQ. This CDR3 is CASSQNDDYGYTF. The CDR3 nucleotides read TGTGCCAGCAGCCAAAATGACGACTATGGCTACACCTTC.

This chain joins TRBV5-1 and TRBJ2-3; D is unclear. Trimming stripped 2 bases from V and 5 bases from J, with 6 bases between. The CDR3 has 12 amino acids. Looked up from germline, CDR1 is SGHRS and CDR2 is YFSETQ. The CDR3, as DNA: TGCGCCAGCAGCTTCGACAAAGATACGCAGTATTTT. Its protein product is CASSFDKDTQYF.

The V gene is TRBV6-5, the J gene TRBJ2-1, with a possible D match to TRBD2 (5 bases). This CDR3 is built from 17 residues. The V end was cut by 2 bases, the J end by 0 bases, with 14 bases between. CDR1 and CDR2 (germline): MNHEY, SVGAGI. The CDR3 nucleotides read TGTGCCAGCAGTTACCTCTTCGGAGGTATCTCCTACAATGAGCAGTTCTTC. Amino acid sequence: CASSYLFGGISYNEQFF.

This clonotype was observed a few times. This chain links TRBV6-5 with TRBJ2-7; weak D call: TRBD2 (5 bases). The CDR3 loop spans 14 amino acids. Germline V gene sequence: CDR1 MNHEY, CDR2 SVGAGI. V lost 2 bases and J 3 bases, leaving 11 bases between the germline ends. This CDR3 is CASSYRPGGYEQYF. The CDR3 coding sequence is TGTGCCAGCAGTTACCGCCCCGGAGGCTACGAGCAGTACTTC.

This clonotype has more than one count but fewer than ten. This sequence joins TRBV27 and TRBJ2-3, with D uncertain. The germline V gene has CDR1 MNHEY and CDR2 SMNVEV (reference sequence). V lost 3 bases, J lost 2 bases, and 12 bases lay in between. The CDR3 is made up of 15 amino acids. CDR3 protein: CASSLSAAFTDTQYF. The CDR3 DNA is TGTGCCAGCAGTTTGTCAGCTGCGTTCACAGATACGCAGTATTTT.

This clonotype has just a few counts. This chain's CDR3 is CAISDRQGSGSDGYTF. The CDR3 DNA sequence: TGTGCCATCAGTGACCGACAGGGGTCGGGCTCCGATGGCTACACCTTC. This sequence joins TRBV10-3 and TRBJ1-2, with 8 nucleotides matching TRBD1. The CDR3 has 16 residues. V was pared by 3 bases and J by 6 bases, with 12 bases of the junction left unmatched. CDR1 and CDR2 from the germline V gene are ENHRY and SYGVKD.

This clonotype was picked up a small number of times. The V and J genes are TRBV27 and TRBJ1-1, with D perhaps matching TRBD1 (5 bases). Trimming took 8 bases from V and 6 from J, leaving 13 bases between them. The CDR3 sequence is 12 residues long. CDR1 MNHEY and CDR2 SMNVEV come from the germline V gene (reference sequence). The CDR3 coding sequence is TGTGCCAGCGGGGGAGAAGGGGCTGAAGCTTTCTTT. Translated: CASGGEGAEAFF.

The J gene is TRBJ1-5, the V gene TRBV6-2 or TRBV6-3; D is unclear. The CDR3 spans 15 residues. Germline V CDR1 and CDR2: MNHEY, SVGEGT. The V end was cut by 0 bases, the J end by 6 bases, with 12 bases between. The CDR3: CASSYSSGHSQPQHF. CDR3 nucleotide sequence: TGTGCCAGCAGTTACTCGTCCGGGCATAGTCAGCCCCAGCATTTT.

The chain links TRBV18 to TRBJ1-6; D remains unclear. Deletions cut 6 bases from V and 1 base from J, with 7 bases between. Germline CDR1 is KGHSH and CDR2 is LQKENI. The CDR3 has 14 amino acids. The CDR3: CASSPESYNSPLHF. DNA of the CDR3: TGTGCCAGCTCCCCGGAGTCCTATAATTCACCCCTCCACTTT.

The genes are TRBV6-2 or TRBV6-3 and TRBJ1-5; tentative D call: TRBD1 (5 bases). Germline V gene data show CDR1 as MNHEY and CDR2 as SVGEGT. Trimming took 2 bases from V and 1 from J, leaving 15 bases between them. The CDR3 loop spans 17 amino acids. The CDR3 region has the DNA TGTGCCAGCAGTTACAGCCCCGAGGGGTCGAGCAATCAGCCCCAGCATTTT. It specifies CASSYSPEGSSNQPQHF.

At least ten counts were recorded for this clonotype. CDR3 loop: CASSLSVSNTGELFF. CDR3 nucleotides: TGTGCCAGCAGTTTATCTGTCTCGAACACCGGGGAGCTGTTTTTT. The chain has TRBV27 and TRBJ2-2; no reliable D call. In germline, CDR1 is MNHEY, CDR2 SMNVEV (reference sequence). The CDR3 spans 15 residues. Between the trimmed V and J ends, which lost 0 bases and 0 bases, there was a span of 5 bases.

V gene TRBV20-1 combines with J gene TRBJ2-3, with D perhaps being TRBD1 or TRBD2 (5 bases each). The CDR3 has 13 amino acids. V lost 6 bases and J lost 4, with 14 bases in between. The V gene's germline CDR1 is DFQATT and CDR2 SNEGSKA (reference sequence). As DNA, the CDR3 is TGCAGTGCCCCCGGGACGGAGTCAGATACGCAGTATTTT. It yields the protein CSAPGTESDTQYF.

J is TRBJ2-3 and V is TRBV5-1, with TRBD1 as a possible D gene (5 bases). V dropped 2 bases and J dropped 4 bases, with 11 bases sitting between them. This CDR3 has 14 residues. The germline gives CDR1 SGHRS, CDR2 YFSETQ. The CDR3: CASSLDGQSDTQYF. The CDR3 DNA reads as TGCGCCAGCAGCTTAGATGGACAATCAGATACGCAGTATTTT.

The CDR3 is CASSERRQGDTQYF. CDR3 DNA sequence: TGTGCCAGCAGTGAAAGGAGACAGGGAGATACGCAGTATTTT. This rearrangement joins TRBV2 to TRBJ2-3; 7 bases fit TRBD1. There are 14 residues in the CDR3. Germline V gene sequence: CDR1 SNHLY, CDR2 FYNNEI. V lost 2 bases to trimming and J lost 5 bases; unmatched junction nucleotides: 4.

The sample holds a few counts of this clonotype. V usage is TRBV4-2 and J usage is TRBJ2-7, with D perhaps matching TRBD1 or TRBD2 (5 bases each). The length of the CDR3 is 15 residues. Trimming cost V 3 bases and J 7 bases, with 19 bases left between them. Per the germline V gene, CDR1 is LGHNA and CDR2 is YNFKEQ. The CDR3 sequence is CASSQFRDLQEEQYF. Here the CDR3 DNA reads TGTGCCAGCAGCCAGTTCCGGGACCTCCAAGAGGAGCAGTACTTC.

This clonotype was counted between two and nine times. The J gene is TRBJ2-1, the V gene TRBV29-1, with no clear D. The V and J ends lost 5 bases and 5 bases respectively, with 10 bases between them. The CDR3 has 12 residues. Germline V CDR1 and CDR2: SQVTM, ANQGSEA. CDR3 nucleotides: TGCAGCGTTACCGGATTAGACAATGAGCAGTTCTTC. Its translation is CSVTGLDNEQFF.

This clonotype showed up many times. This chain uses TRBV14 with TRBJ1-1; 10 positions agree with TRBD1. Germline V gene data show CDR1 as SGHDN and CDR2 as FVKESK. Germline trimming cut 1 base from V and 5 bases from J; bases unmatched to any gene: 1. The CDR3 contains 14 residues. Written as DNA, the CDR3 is TGTGCCAGCAGCCAAGGGACAGGGGGGACTGAAGCTTTCTTT. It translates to CASSQGTGGTEAFF.

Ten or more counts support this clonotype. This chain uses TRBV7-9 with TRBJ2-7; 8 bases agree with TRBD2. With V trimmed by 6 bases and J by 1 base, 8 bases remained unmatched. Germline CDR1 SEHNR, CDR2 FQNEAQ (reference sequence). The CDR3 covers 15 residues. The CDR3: CASSFSGAGSYEQYF. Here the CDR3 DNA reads TGTGCCAGCAGTTTTAGCGGGGCTGGTTCCTACGAGCAGTACTTC.

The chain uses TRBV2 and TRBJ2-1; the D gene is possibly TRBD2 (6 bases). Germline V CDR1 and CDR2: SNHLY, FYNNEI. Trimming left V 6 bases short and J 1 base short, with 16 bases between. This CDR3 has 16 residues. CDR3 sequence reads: CASSPQLARSYNEQFF. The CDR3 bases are TGTGCCAGCAGCCCTCAGCTAGCGAGGTCCTACAATGAGCAGTTCTTC.

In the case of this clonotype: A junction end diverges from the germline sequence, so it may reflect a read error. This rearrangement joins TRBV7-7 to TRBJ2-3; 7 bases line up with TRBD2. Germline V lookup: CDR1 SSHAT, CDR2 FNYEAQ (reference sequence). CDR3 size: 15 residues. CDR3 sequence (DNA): TGTGCTAGCAGCTTGGCGGGGGATCGCTCGAGTACGCAGTATTTT. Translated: CASSLAGDRSSTQYF.

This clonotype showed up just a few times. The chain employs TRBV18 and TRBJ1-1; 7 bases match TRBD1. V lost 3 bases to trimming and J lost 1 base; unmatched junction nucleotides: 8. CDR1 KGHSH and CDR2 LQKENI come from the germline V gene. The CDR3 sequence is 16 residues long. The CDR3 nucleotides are TGTGCCAGCTCACCCGCCTCGACAGGGAGGAACACTGAAGCTTTCTTT. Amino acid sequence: CASSPASTGRNTEAFF.

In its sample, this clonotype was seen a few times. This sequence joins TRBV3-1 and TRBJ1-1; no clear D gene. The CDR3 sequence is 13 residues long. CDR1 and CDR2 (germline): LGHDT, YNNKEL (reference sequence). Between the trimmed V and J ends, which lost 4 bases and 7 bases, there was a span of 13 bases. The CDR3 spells CASSPQWRDEAFF. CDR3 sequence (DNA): TGTGCCAGCAGCCCCCAATGGAGAGATGAAGCTTTCTTT.

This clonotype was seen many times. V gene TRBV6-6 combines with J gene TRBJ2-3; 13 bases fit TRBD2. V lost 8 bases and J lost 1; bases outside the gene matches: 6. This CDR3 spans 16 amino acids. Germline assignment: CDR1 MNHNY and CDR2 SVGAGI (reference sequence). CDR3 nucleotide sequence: TGTGCCAGCCTGGATGGGACTAGCGGGGGCACAGATACGCAGTATTTT. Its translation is CASLDGTSGGTDTQYF.

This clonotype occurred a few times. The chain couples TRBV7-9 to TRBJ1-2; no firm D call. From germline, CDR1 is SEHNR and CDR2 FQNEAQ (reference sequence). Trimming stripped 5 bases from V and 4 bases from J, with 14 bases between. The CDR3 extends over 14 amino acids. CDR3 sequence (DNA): TGTGCCAGCAGCCCAAAACACACGGTCTATGGCTACACCTTC. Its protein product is CASSPKHTVYGYTF.

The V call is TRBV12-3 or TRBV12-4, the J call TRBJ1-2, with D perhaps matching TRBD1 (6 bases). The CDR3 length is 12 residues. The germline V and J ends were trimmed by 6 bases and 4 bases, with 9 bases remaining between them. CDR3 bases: TGTGCCAGCAGGGCAGGGGTCTATGGCTACACCTTC. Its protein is CASRAGVYGYTF.

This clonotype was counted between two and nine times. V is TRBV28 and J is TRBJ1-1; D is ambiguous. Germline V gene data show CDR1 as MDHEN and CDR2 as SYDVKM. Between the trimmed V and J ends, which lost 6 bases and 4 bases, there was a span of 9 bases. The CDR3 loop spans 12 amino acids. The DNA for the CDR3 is TGTGCCAGCAGCCCGCACAGCACTGAAGCTTTCTTT. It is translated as CASSPHSTEAFF.

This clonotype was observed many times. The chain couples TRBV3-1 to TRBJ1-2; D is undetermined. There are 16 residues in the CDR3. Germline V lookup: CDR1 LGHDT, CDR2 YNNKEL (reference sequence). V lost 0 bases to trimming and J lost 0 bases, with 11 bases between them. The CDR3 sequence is CASSQDGNTPNYGYTF. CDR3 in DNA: TGTGCCAGCAGCCAAGATGGGAACACCCCTAACTATGGCTACACCTTC.

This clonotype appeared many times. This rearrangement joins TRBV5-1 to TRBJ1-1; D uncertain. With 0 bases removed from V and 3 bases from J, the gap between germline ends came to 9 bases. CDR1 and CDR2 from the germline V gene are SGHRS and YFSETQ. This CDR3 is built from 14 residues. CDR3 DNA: TGCGCCAGCAGCTTGGACTCGAAATACACTGAAGCTTTCTTT. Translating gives CASSLDSKYTEAFF.

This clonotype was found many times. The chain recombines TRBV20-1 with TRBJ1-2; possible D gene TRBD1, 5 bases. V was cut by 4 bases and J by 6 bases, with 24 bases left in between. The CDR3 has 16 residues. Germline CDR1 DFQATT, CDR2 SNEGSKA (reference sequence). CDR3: CSAIDRDSHWGDGYTF. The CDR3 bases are TGCAGTGCTATAGACCGGGACTCCCATTGGGGTGATGGCTACACCTTC.

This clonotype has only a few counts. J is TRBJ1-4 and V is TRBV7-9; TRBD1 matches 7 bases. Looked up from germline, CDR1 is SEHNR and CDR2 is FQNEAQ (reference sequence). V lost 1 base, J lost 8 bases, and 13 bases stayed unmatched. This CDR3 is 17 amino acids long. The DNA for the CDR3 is TGTGCCAGCAGCTTAGATAAAAGGGACAGAGTCGAAGAAAAACTGTTTTTT. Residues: CASSLDKRDRVEEKLFF.

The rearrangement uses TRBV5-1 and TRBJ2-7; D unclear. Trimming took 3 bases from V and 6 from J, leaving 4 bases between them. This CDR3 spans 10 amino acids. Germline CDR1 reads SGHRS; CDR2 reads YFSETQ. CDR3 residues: CASSSIEQYF. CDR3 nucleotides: TGCGCCAGCAGCTCCATCGAGCAGTACTTC.